This TCR beta chain comes out of a study of T cell repertoires in cytomegalovirus infection. For the study at large: Epitope selection comprised recently identified HLA-C-restricted CMV epitopes and well-studied HLA-B-restricted CMV epitopes. CMV infection together with matching HLA type was indicated by public TCR beta signatures.

TCRdb called the reads again in MiXCR, with one record for every CDR3 protein. The table has fewer than 200,000 distinct CDR3 sequences, less than 25% seen once; the top ten hold roughly 25%. Overall study results and limits: Dominant in the ex vivo response were TCR beta clonotypes restricted by HLA-C and specific for CMV. Based on cumulative public TCR beta family frequency, carriers of CMV plus the relevant HLA were identified.

This clonotype showed up just a few times. What it recognizes is unknown. The sequence derives from a human donor in good health (CMV status not recorded). Some clones in this sample may be carry-over from other donors' samples. Sample: CD8+ T cells from cultured PBMCs, taken from culture after CMV antigen stimulation.

The CDR3, as DNA: TGTGCCAGTAGTATTGTCCCGATTAGCAATCAGCCCCAGCATTTT. The encoded protein is CASSIVPISNQPQHF. This chain links TRBV19 with TRBJ1-5; D unclear. CDR3 length equals 15 residues. Germline V gene data show CDR1 as LNHDA and CDR2 as SQIVND (reference sequence). V lost 3 bases and J 0 bases, leaving 9 bases between the germline ends.